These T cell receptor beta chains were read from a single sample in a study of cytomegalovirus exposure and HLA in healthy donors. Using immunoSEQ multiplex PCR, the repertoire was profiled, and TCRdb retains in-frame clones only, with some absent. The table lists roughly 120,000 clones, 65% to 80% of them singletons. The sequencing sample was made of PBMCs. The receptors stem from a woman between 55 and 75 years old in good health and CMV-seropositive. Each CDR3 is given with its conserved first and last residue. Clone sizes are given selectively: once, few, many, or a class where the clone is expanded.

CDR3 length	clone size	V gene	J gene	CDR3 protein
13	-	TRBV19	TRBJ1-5	CATRTGKDQPQHF
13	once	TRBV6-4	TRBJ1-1	CASSDYMNTEAFF
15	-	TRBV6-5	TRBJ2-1	CASSQNRVLNNEQFF
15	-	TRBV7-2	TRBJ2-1	CASSRRGSGDNEQFF
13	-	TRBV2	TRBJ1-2	CASSDADNYGYTF
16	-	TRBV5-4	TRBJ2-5	CASSLDPTGSGETQYF
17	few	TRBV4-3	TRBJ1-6	CASSQDFGGTDNSPLHF
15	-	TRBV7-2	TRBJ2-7	CASRKGLAGAYEQYF
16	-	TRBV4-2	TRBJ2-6	CASSQEGRSGANVLTF
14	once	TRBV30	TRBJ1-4	CAWNRGSTNEKLFF
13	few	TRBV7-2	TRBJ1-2	CASSQNIRGGYTF
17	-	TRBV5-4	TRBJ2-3	CASSLPIAGGLTDTQYF
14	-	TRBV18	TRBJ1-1	CASSLGTGEVVAFF
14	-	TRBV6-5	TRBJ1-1	CASSLKIRGTEAFF
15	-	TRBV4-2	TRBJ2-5	CASSQDGVGGETQYF
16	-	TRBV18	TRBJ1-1	CASSPPGTGGNTEAFF
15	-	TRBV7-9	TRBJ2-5	CASSFMGQDQETQYF
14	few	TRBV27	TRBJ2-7	CASSPHGTVNEQYF
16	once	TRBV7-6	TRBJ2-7	CASSLLQLASYEGQYF
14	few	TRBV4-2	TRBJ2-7	CASSQDRLVTAQYF
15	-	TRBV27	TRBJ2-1	CASTKVEGSYNEQFF
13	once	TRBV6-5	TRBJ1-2	CASARAGNYGYTF
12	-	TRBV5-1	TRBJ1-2	CASSEREFGYTF
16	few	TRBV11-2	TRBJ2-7	CASSYNPGGSRSEQYF
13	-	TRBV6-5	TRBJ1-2	CASSYGRGQGYTF
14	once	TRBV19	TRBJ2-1	CASSYGGLASEQFF
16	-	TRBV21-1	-	CASSKATGGESYEQYF
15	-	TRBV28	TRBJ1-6	CASSFGAAGNSPLHF
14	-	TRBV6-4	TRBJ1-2	CASSDGQGADGYTF
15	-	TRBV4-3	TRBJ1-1	CASSRDWSGGTEAFF
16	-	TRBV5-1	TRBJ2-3	CASSEGTSGNTDTQYF
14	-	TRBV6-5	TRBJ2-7	CASSRGQGYYEQYF
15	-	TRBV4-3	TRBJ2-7	CASSQDRHGGYEQYF
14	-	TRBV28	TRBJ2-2	CASTLGQGAGELFF
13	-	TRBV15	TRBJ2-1	CATFQRGNNEQFF
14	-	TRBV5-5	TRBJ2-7	CATGTQTTNYEQYF
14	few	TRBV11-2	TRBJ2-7	CASSQGQDLGEQYF